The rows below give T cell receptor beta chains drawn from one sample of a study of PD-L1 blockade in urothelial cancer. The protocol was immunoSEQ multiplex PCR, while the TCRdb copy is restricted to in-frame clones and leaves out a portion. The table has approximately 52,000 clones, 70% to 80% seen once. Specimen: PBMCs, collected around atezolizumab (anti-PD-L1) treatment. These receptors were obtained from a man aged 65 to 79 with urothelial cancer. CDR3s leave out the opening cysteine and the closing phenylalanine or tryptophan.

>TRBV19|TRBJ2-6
ASEQGASGANVLT
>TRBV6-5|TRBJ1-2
ASSATTGVNYGYT
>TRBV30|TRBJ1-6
AWSVRGQGRYSPLH
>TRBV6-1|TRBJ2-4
ASSGLGGAAKNIQY
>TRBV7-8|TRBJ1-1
ASSSSGTGFGTEAF
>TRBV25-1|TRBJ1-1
ASSGRLAEAF
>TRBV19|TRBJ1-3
AIGGASGNTIY
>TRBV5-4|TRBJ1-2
ASSFPGGGSYGYT
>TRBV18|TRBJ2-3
ASSPPQGIYTDTQY
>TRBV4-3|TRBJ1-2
ASSQDLLGGSYYGYT
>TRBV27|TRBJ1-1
ASSLADRRPNTEAF
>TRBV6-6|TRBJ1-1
ASSTGENTEAF
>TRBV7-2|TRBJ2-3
ASSPGTSGGSTDTQY
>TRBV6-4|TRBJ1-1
ASSGGAGTRAF
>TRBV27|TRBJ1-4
ASSPQGATNEKLF
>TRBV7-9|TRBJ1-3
ASSLEAGPGNTIY
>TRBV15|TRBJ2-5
ATDLAGSTPVETQY
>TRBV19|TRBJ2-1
ASTAGGLTEQF
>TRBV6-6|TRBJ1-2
ASSYRDRGRGYT
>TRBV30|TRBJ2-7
AARGRGWMGEQY
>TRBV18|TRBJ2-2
ASSPIPDRAYTGELF
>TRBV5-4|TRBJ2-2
ASSLGRSTGELF
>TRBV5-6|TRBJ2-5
ASSVRTGGTETQY
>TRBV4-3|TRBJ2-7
ASSQDVQGAPYEQY
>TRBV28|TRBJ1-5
ASTLGGADNQPQH
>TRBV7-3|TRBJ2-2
ASSGSGGRVTGELF
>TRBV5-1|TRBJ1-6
ASSLEGQRGSPLH
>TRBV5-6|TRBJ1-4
ASSFTTGGETNEKLF
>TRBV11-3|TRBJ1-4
ASSLMRGNEKLF
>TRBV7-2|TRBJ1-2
ASSSDRGRGYT
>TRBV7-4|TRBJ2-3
ASKLYRGLESTDTQY
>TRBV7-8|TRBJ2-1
ASSLLDERDGEQF
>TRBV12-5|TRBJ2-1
ASGLPGQGSFYEQF
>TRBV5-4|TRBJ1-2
ASSPRQGYGYT
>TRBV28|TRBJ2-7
ASSLPSVAAYEQY
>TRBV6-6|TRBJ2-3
ASSVRGRPQY
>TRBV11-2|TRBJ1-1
ASSQSGNTEAF
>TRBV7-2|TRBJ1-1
ASSLRRGSEAF
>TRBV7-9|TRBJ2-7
ASSPPRHEQY
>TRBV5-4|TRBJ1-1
ASSEPENTGYTEAF
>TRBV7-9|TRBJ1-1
ASSPRGRRDTEAF
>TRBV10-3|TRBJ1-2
ATRRQGAEDYGYT
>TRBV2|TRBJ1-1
ASDGQKNTEAF
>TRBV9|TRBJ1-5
ASSSKREGTQPQH
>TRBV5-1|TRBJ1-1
ASSLGGAHTEAF
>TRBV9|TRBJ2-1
ASSVATSGGRGEQF
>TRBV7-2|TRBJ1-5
ASSPRGLGNQPQH
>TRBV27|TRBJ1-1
ASSSQGAFTEAF
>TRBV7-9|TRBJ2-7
ASSPHHPSAPYEQY
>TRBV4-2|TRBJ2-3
ASSRYAPLDSDTQY
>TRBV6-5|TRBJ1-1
ASSVQGGGTEAF
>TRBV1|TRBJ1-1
TSSQDKGQGAPNTEAF
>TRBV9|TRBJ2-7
ASSPRSGLAGVEQY
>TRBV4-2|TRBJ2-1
ASSRTLAGGSYNEQF
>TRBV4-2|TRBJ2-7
ASSQGSDAGRNEQY
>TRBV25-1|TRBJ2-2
ASSESYTGELF
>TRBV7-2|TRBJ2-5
ASSKRTPRGAETQY